Listed below are T cell receptor beta chains from one sample, sequenced in a study of CD8 T cells in Susac syndrome. TCRdb itself ran the immunoSEQ multiplex PCR reads through MiXCR, one entry per CDR3 protein. The sample has 150,000 or so distinct CDR3 sequences, roughly 94% seen once. Sequences were obtained from CD4+ T cells from PBMCs. The receptor set was obtained from a human donor with Susac syndrome. Both conserved end residues are trimmed from each CDR3. A D gene is named only where the DNA matches it firmly.

J	V	D	CDR3
TRBJ1-1	TRBV7-9	-	ASSFRAGVMNTEAF
TRBJ1-5	TRBV28	TRBD1	AIDRGGGQPQH
TRBJ2-5	TRBV5-4	-	ASSLAPPGNQETQY
TRBJ1-6	TRBV6-5	-	ASSYSGVNSPLH
TRBJ2-5	TRBV30	-	AWSVLGSKTQY
TRBJ2-1	TRBV4-3	-	ASSLRRSPRGEQF
TRBJ1-2	TRBV5-1	TRBD1	ATSQTGTGYGYT
TRBJ2-7	TRBV7-8	-	ASSLVTGNFEQY
TRBJ2-7	TRBV5-1	-	ASGPGTQSGEQY
TRBJ2-7	TRBV20-1	TRBD2	SARDILAGPYEQY
TRBJ2-2	TRBV2	TRBD1	ASSVGQGITGELF
TRBJ1-2	TRBV6-5	-	ASRTRGNYGYT
TRBJ2-5	TRBV2	-	ASSVDRLQETQY
TRBJ2-3	TRBV4-1	TRBD1	ASSLIGADRGADTQY
TRBJ1-2	TRBV5-4	TRBD1	ASSKDRGYGYT
TRBJ1-2	TRBV20-1	-	SASTLNYGYT
TRBJ2-7	TRBV12-3/TRBV12-4	-	ASRWSSYEQY
TRBJ2-2	TRBV5-1	TRBD2	ASSSGLETGELF
TRBJ1-1	TRBV20-1	-	SARTRWTEAF
TRBJ1-2	TRBV30	-	AWSVSFGSGYGYT
TRBJ2-2	TRBV25-1	-	ASRGQISTGELF
TRBJ2-1	TRBV9	TRBD2	ASSVTSGRFPYNEQF
TRBJ1-4	TRBV4-1	-	ASSQGRGNEKLF
TRBJ2-5	TRBV15	TRBD1	ATSREMGTGGTQY
TRBJ2-7	TRBV7-8	TRBD1	ASIRGPGGEQY
TRBJ2-5	TRBV2	TRBD2	ASSETAGGSRETQY
TRBJ1-1	TRBV10-3	TRBD1	AISRQGLDTEAF
TRBJ2-3	TRBV29-1	-	SVEDPGDTQY
TRBJ2-3	TRBV4-3	TRBD2	ASSQRGSSGGADTQY
TRBJ2-3	TRBV2	-	ASSDMRGGDTQY
TRBJ1-5	TRBV10-3	-	AISEGTTDNQPQH
TRBJ2-2	TRBV20-1	TRBD1	SARPGQGISGELF
TRBJ1-1	TRBV2	-	ASISYPWGGTEAF
TRBJ1-1	TRBV5-1	-	ASSAGQISNTEAF
TRBJ2-1	TRBV11-2	TRBD2	ASSSTSGYAYNEQF
TRBJ2-6	TRBV4-3	-	ASSQFWEGAVTSGANVLT
TRBJ2-3	TRBV29-1	TRBD2	SSPTSGHRTDTQY
TRBJ1-1	TRBV28	TRBD1	ASSPGQAIPEAF
TRBJ1-1	TRBV29-1	-	SVERTVRTTEAF
TRBJ2-7	TRBV30	-	AFDRWPSYEQY